The clone carrying this T cell receptor beta chain occurred a few times. Its antigen is not identified. The sample comes from a study of fetal regulatory T cell absence and autoimmunity. Notes on the study in general: Pancreas TCRs were oligoclonally enriched versus cord blood, some clones over 85-fold.

Germline trimming cut 4 bases from V and 4 bases from J; bases unmatched to any gene: 0. The CDR3 spans 13 residues. Germline V lookup: CDR1 GTSNPN, CDR2 SVGIG (reference sequence). This was a survey-level run. Some clones are missing from TCRdb's copy, which holds only in-frame ones; the method was immunoSEQ multiplex PCR. The repertoire holds around 100,000 clones, with about two thirds as singletons. The V gene is TRBV30, the J gene TRBJ2-3, with 12 positions matching TRBD2. The receptor was derived from a male donor with IPEX syndrome. The sequenced sample consisted of pancreas tissue. CDR3 region: CAWTSGGADTQYF. The DNA for the CDR3 is TGTGCCTGGACTAGCGGGGGGGCAGATACGCAGTATTTT.